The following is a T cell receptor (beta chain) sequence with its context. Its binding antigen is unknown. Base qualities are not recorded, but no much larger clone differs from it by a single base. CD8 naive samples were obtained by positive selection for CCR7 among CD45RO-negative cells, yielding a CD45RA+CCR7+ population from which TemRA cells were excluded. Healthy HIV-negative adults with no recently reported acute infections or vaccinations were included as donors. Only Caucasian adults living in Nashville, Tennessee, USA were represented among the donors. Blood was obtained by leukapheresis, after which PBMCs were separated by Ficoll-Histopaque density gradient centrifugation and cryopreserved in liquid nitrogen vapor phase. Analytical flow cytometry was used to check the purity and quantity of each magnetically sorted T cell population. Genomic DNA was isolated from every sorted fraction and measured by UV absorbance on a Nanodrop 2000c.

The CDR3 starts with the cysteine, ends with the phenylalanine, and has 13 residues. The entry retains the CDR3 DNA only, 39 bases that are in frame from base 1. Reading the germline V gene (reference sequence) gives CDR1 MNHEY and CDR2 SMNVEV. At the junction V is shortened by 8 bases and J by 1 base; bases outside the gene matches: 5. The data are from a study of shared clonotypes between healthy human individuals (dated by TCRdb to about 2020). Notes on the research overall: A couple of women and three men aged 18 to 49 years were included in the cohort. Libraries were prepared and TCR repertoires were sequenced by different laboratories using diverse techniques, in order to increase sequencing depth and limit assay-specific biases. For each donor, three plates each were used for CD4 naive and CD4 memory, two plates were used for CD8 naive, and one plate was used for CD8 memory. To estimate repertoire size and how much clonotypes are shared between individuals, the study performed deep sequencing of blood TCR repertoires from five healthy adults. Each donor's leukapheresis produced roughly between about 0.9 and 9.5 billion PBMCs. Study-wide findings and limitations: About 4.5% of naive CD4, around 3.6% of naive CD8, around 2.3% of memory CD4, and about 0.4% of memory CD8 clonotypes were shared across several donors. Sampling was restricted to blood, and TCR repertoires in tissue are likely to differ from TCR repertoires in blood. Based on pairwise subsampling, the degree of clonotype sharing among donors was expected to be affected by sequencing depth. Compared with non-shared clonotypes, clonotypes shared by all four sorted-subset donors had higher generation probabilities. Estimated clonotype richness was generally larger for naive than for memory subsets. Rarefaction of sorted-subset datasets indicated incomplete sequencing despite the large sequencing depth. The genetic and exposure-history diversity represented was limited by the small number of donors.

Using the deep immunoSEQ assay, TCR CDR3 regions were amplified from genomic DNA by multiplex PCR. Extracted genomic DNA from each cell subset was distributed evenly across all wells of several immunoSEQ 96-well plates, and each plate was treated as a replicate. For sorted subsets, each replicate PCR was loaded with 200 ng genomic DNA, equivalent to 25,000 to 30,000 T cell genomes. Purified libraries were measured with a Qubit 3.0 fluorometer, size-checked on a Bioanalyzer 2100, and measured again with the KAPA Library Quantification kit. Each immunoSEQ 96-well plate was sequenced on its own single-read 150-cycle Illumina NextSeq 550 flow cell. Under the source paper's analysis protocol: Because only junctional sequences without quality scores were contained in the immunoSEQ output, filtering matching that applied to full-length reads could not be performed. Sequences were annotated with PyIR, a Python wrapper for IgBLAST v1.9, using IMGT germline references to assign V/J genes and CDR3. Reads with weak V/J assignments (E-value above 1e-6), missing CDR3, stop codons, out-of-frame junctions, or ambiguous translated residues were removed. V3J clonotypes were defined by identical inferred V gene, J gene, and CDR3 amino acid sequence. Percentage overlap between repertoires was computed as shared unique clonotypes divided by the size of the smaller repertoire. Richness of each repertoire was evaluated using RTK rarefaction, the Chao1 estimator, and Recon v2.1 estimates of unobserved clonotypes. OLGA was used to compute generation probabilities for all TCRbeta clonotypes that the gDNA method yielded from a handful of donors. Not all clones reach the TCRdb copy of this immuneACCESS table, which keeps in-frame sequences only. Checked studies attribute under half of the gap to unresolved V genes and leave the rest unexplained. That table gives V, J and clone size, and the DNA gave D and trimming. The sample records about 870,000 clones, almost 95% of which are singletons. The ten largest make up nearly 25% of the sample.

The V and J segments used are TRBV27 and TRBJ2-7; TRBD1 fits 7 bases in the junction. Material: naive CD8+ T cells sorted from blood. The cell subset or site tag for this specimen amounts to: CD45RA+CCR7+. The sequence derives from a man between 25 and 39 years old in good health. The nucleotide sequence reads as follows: TGTGCCAGCGGACGGGACAGATCCTACGAGCAGTACTTC. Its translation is CASGRDRSYEQYF.